The 5 T cell receptor beta chains below were found in one sample sequenced in a study of CD8 T cells in ankylosing spondylitis. TCRdb used MiXCR to reprocess the 5' RACE reads, holding one entry per CDR3 protein. The data contain roughly 220,000 distinct CDR3 sequences, 10% to 13% of them singletons. The specimen sequenced was blood, either unsorted or a sorted T cell fraction (not recorded which). These receptors came from a male donor with ankylosing spondylitis or in good health (not recorded which).

The table lists this clonotype with many counts. The chain has TRBV5-6 and TRBJ2-5; D tentatively reads TRBD1 or TRBD2 (7 bases each). The CDR3 totals 15 residues. Germline V gives CDR1 SGHDT, CDR2 YYEEEE. Trimming took 1 base from V and 6 from J, leaving 16 bases between them. The CDR3 loop is CASSLPRGRGKTQYF. CDR3 coding DNA: TGTGCCAGCAGCTTGCCCAGGGGGAGGGGGAAGACCCAGTACTTC.

This chain connects TRBV9 to TRBJ2-1; D is undetermined. V lost 0 bases, J lost 1 base, and 8 bases lay in between. Germline V gives CDR1 SGDLS, CDR2 YYNGEE. The CDR3 consists of 15 residues. The DNA for the CDR3 is TGTGCCAGCAGCGTAGAGGGCACATCCTACAATGAGCAGTTCTTC. Translated, it gives CASSVEGTSYNEQFF.

The chain couples TRBV7-2 to TRBJ2-3; the D gene is possibly TRBD1 (5 bases). Germline CDR1 SGHTA, CDR2 FQGNSA. V was pared by 4 bases and J by 9 bases, with 11 bases between. The CDR3 runs 12 residues. CDR3 sequence: CASSSSQGTQYF. CDR3 DNA sequence: TGTGCCAGCAGCTCTTCCCAGGGAACGCAGTATTTT.

Only a few counts were recorded for this clonotype. The CDR3 loop is CASSNGPGSYEQYF. The DNA for the CDR3 is TGTGCCAGTAGTAACGGGCCAGGATCCTACGAGCAGTACTTC. The chain combines TRBV19 with TRBJ2-7, with no clear D. This CDR3 has 14 amino acids. Trimming removed 4 bases at V and 1 base at J, with 11 bases between. Germline loops: CDR1 LNHDA, CDR2 SQIVND (reference sequence).

Regarding this clonotype: The junction differs from germline at one of its ends, possibly a read error. This sequence joins TRBV25-1 and TRBJ2-2; no clear D gene. CDR1 MGHDK and CDR2 SYGVNS come from the germline V gene. The CDR3 totals 12 residues. The CDR3 nucleotides are TGTGCCAGCAGTGAAAACGAGCCGGAGCTGCTTTTT. Protein sequence: CASSENEPELLF.